These T cell receptor beta chains were read from a single sample in a study of Graves' ophthalmopathy and Graves' hyperthyroidism. MiXCR was run by TCRdb on the multiplex PCR reads, yielding one entry per CDR3 protein. Here the sample spans over a million distinct CDR3 sequences, less than 45% being singletons. Sequenced input: peripheral blood or thyroid tissue (not recorded which). The receptors derive from an adult man with Graves' hyperthyroidism. The CDR3 runs from the conserved cysteine through the conserved F or W.

V gene: TRBV5-6; J gene: TRBJ2-2; CDR3 protein: CASSSTAGAVTGELFF
V gene: TRBV29-1; J gene: TRBJ1-1; CDR3 protein: CSTQGATEAFF
V gene: TRBV2; J gene: TRBJ1-5; CDR3 protein: CASSEALPGNQPQHF
V gene: TRBV10-3; J gene: TRBJ1-1; CDR3 protein: CASSLVGPGEAFF
V gene: TRBV12-3/TRBV12-4; J gene: TRBJ1-3; CDR3 protein: CASSPIGRLSGNTIYF
V gene: TRBV6-2/TRBV6-3; J gene: TRBJ2-7; CDR3 protein: CASSYSKAGGRSEQYF
V gene: TRBV12-3/TRBV12-4; J gene: TRBJ2-5; CDR3 protein: CASSFGLALETQYF
V gene: TRBV7-2; J gene: TRBJ2-7; CDR3 protein: CASSHADRSEQYF
V gene: TRBV20-1; J gene: TRBJ2-7; CDR3 protein: CSARDLKRLYEQYF
V gene: TRBV20-1; J gene: TRBJ1-6; CDR3 protein: CSARSPGTGENSPLHF
V gene: TRBV12-3/TRBV12-4; J gene: TRBJ2-7; CDR3 protein: CASSQLRSGGRWEQYF
V gene: TRBV6-5; J gene: TRBJ1-4; CDR3 protein: CASSYVGEANEKLFF
V gene: TRBV11-2; J gene: TRBJ1-2; CDR3 protein: CASSSDRGAYGYTF
V gene: TRBV20-1; J gene: TRBJ2-7; CDR3 protein: CSTPPGDFYEQYF
V gene: TRBV5-1; J gene: TRBJ2-7; CDR3 protein: CASSVGQEFSYEQYF
V gene: TRBV12-3/TRBV12-4; J gene: TRBJ1-1; CDR3 protein: CASRGHANTEAFF
V gene: TRBV6-2/TRBV6-3; J gene: TRBJ2-2; CDR3 protein: CASSTRDRGLFF
V gene: TRBV7-9; J gene: TRBJ2-2; CDR3 protein: CASSAYFSTNTGELFF
V gene: TRBV7-8; J gene: TRBJ2-2; CDR3 protein: CASSLLVAGNYEQYFGELFF
V gene: TRBV4-1; J gene: TRBJ1-2; CDR3 protein: CASSQGLRGAIRRRYAF
V gene: TRBV29-1; J gene: TRBJ1-1; CDR3 protein: CSAIRGNTEAFF
V gene: TRBV20-1; J gene: TRBJ2-7; CDR3 protein: CSARPGTGDHEQYF
V gene: TRBV7-2; J gene: TRBJ2-7; CDR3 protein: CASSQPGQTYEQYF
V gene: TRBV9; J gene: TRBJ2-7; CDR3 protein: CTSSPLQGGDEQYF
V gene: TRBV4-3; J gene: TRBJ2-5; CDR3 protein: CASSPVQEMETQYF
V gene: TRBV5-8; J gene: TRBJ1-1; CDR3 protein: CASRSEGHRVRDTEAFF
V gene: TRBV9; J gene: TRBJ1-5; CDR3 protein: CASSVRQEGGWKKPQHF
V gene: TRBV12-3/TRBV12-4; J gene: TRBJ2-5; CDR3 protein: CASSFPQGIHETQYF
V gene: TRBV10-3; J gene: TRBJ2-2; CDR3 protein: CASSYKATFNTGELFF
V gene: TRBV7-9; J gene: TRBJ2-7; CDR3 protein: CASSLVAGTGNEQYF
V gene: TRBV4-1; J gene: TRBJ1-2; CDR3 protein: CASSQDTETPNYGYTF
V gene: TRBV2; J gene: TRBJ1-6; CDR3 protein: CASSGAENQPLHF
V gene: TRBV9; J gene: TRBJ2-6; CDR3 protein: CASTAGGAPYSGANVLTF
V gene: TRBV10-3; J gene: TRBJ2-5; CDR3 protein: CAIASGRETQYF
V gene: TRBV7-6; J gene: TRBJ2-5; CDR3 protein: CASSLVTHETQYF
V gene: TRBV3-1; J gene: TRBJ2-7; CDR3 protein: CASSQDRRVGYEQYF
V gene: TRBV20-1; J gene: TRBJ2-5; CDR3 protein: CSAPSAGQETQYF
V gene: TRBV7-8; J gene: TRBJ1-4; CDR3 protein: CASSLQTNEKLFF
V gene: TRBV4-3; J gene: TRBJ1-4; CDR3 protein: CASSRQGEKLFF
V gene: TRBV7-9; J gene: TRBJ1-5; CDR3 protein: CASSRLVRCNNQHQHF
V gene: TRBV12-3/TRBV12-4; J gene: TRBJ1-6; CDR3 protein: CASSSGFGTGGISSPLHF
V gene: TRBV7-9; J gene: TRBJ2-2; CDR3 protein: CASRLPGVPNTGELFF
V gene: TRBV19; J gene: TRBJ2-6; CDR3 protein: CASSRTGIGANVLTF
V gene: TRBV5-1; J gene: TRBJ2-7; CDR3 protein: CASSSGLAGVLTEQYF
V gene: TRBV7-9; J gene: TRBJ2-7; CDR3 protein: CASSLAHSTSGSYEQYF
V gene: TRBV5-4; J gene: TRBJ1-3; CDR3 protein: CASSRAQGTHGNTIYF
V gene: TRBV6-2/TRBV6-3; J gene: TRBJ1-1; CDR3 protein: CASSYSGPATEAFF
V gene: TRBV5-1; J gene: TRBJ2-7; CDR3 protein: CASSPERHYDEQYF
V gene: TRBV5-1; J gene: TRBJ1-1; CDR3 protein: CASSFSGQGFMNTEAFF
V gene: TRBV19; J gene: TRBJ1-1; CDR3 protein: CASSPSRGSEAFF
V gene: TRBV7-9; J gene: TRBJ1-2; CDR3 protein: CASSVGAIYGYTF
V gene: TRBV7-2; J gene: TRBJ2-5; CDR3 protein: CASSLVAGANQYF
V gene: TRBV30; J gene: TRBJ1-5; CDR3 protein: CAWALAGQPQHF
V gene: TRBV7-8; J gene: TRBJ2-7; CDR3 protein: CASSYLSGQGLSYEQYF
V gene: TRBV6-2/TRBV6-3; J gene: TRBJ1-1; CDR3 protein: CASSYARRNTEAFF
V gene: TRBV29-1; J gene: TRBJ1-1; CDR3 protein: CSGGDRGFNEAFF